The source of this T cell receptor beta chain is a study of blood T cell repertoires in COVID-19. The germline V gene encodes CDR1 MNHEY and CDR2 SVGAGI. J gave up 4 bases and V 5 bases, and 7 bases lay outside the gene matches. CDR3 length: 14 residues. TCRdb keeps only in-frame clones here, not all; method: immunoSEQ multiplex PCR. Of 130,000 to 150,000 clones listed, roughly 80% are singletons. The TCR originated in a human donor with acute or convalescent COVID-19. The donor label of this sample is uncertain. This chain joins TRBV6-5 and TRBJ1-1, with 7 bases that match TRBD1. Sequenced material: peripheral blood. CDR3 sequence reads: CASSPPQGFTEAFF. CDR3 coding DNA: TGTGCCAGCAGTCCCCCACAGGGGTTCACTGAAGCTTTCTTT.